The sequence of this TCR beta chain was determined in a study of CD8 T cells in ankylosing spondylitis. Study-level results: Clones tied to disease were said to be significantly enriched in matched ankylosing spondylitis synovial fluid. Peripheral blood samples showed relatively rare disease-linked clones, and these clones were CD8+. The study identified a TCR beta motif of several highly homologous variants that appeared characteristic of ankylosing spondylitis blood.

In the case of this clonotype: Its antigen remains unidentified.

Trimming at V came to 4 bases and at J to 2 bases, leaving 7 bases not matched to a gene. The CDR3 contains 15 residues. In germline, CDR1 is SGHRS, CDR2 YFSETQ. Researchers built TCR beta libraries using quantitative 5'-RACE with molecular barcodes. TCRdb passed the 5' RACE reads through MiXCR, listing each CDR3 protein once. The table lists about 220,000 distinct CDR3 sequences, about 10% of them singletons. What was sequenced was blood, either unsorted or a sorted T cell fraction (not recorded which). This TCR was recovered from a male donor with ankylosing spondylitis or in good health (not recorded which). The J gene is TRBJ2-7, the V gene TRBV5-1; TRBD2 matches 9 bases. The CDR3 bases are TGCGCCAGCAGCGCAGCTAGCGGGGACACCTACGAGCAGTACTTC. Its protein is CASSAASGDTYEQYF.